The 26 T cell receptor beta chains presented below share a single source sample, sequenced in a study of CD8+ T cells in alopecia areata. Treatment indicated: oral pan-JAK inhibitor, 5-10 mg twice daily. RNA extraction was followed by reverse transcription into cDNA, which acted as the sequencing template. The data were produced by immunoSEQ multiplex PCR, yet TCRdb's version contains in-frame clones alone and is incomplete. The sample holds about 210,000 clones, around two fifths seen once. The starting material was CD4+ T cells sorted from blood, obtained at approximately week 31, from a patient treated with tofacitinib. All receptors derive from a human donor with alopecia areata.

The chain has TRBV11-2 and TRBJ2-5, with D uncertain. The V and J ends lost 1 base and 3 bases respectively, with 12 bases between them. From germline, CDR1 is SGHAT and CDR2 FQNNGV. This CDR3 contains 15 residues. The CDR3: CASSLGPGSEETQYF. DNA of the CDR3: TGTGCCAGCAGCTTAGGTCCGGGCTCAGAAGAGACCCAGTACTTC.

This clone has a handful of counts. The chain links TRBV6-5 to TRBJ2-3, with TRBD1 matching 10 bases. V shed 4 bases, J shed 6 bases, and the junction held 4 bases outside the gene matches. In germline, CDR1 is MNHEY, CDR2 SVGAGI. The CDR3 sequence is 14 residues long. DNA of the CDR3: TGTGCCAGCAGTTGGGACAGGGGAGCGGATACGCAGTATTTT. This codes for CASSWDRGADTQYF.

The chain uses TRBV5-1 and TRBJ2-7; no reliable D call. This CDR3 contains 15 residues. Germline CDR1 is SGHRS and CDR2 is YFSETQ. V was shortened by 1 base and J by 2 bases, with 13 bases between the two germline ends. CDR3 in DNA: TGCGCCAGCAGCTTGTCCAGCACCGGGCCCTACGAGCAGTACTTC. It yields the protein CASSLSSTGPYEQYF.

This clone was counted only a few times. The rearrangement links TRBV2 to TRBJ1-1; D uncertain. Looked up from germline, CDR1 is SNHLY and CDR2 is FYNNEI. Trimming cost V 7 bases and J 10 bases, with 16 bases left between them. The CDR3 is made up of 12 amino acids. DNA for the CDR3: TGTGCCAGCAAAACAGACCTATCCCCAGCTTTCTTT. This gives the protein CASKTDLSPAFF.

The CDR3 reads CASSGRGVTGELFF. The CDR3 bases are TGTGCCAGCAGTGGCCGGGGAGTCACCGGGGAGCTGTTTTTT. The chain uses TRBV25-1 and TRBJ2-2; weak D call: TRBD2 (5 bases). The germline V gene has CDR1 MGHDK and CDR2 SYGVNS. V lost 4 bases to trimming and J lost 4 bases, with 10 bases between them. This CDR3 region has 14 residues.

This clone was found a few times. V is TRBV11-1 and J is TRBJ1-2; 9 nucleotides agree with TRBD1. The CDR3 runs to 12 residues. Germline-derived CDR1 and CDR2 are SGHAT and FQDESV (reference sequence). V trimming: 4 bases; J trimming: 10 bases; junction bases outside the gene matches: 4. The CDR3 reads CASSSGTGNYTF. CDR3 nucleotide sequence: TGTGCCAGCAGCTCCGGGACAGGGAACTACACCTTC.

This clone has only one observation. This chain uses TRBV30 with TRBJ1-1; a weak D match, TRBD1 (5 bases). CDR3 length equals 11 residues. Germline V gene lookup returns CDR1 GTSNPN and CDR2 SVGIG (reference sequence). V gave up 8 bases and J gave up 4 bases, with 11 bases separating them. CDR3 nucleotide sequence: TGTGCCGGGCGGCAGGGCACTGAAGCTTTCTTT. Protein: CAGRQGTEAFF.

The chain links TRBV18 to TRBJ2-5, with 12 bases aligning to TRBD2. Trimming took 1 base from V and 5 from J; bases not matched to a gene: 5. Per germline, CDR1 KGHSH and CDR2 LQKENI. This CDR3 contains 16 residues. In nucleotides, the CDR3 is TGTGCCAGCTCACCACGTGAGCTAGCGGGAGGGGAGACCCAGTACTTC. Translating gives CASSPRELAGGETQYF.

The gene calls are TRBV5-1 and TRBJ1-5, with D uncertain. V lost 0 bases, J lost 5 bases, and 6 bases lay in between. This CDR3 is 13 amino acids long. Germline-derived CDR1 and CDR2 are SGHRS and YFSETQ. The CDR3 here is CASSLDRDQPQHF. CDR3 DNA sequence: TGCGCCAGCAGCTTGGACCGAGATCAGCCCCAGCATTTT.

This chain uses TRBV28 with TRBJ2-7, with TRBD1 identical over 11 bases. The length of the CDR3 is 16 residues. The V gene end was trimmed by 8 bases and the J gene end by 7 bases; junction bases not matched to a gene: 16. Germline V gene lookup returns CDR1 MDHEN and CDR2 SYDVKM. This CDR3 is CASENSPGTGGLEQYF. For the CDR3, the DNA is TGTGCCAGCGAGAACTCTCCCGGGACAGGGGGTTTGGAGCAGTACTTC.

This clone was seen a handful of times. This chain joins TRBV2 and TRBJ1-5; D not certain. Germline assignment: CDR1 SNHLY and CDR2 FYNNEI. The CDR3 contains 14 residues. The germline V and J ends were trimmed by 4 bases and 0 bases, with 7 bases remaining between them. The CDR3 sequence is CASSGANSNQPQHF. Here the CDR3 DNA reads TGTGCCAGCAGTGGAGCTAATAGCAATCAGCCCCAGCATTTT. Looking up the rest from reference TRBV2 and TRBJ1-5 gives the full variable domain: EPEVTQTPSHQVTQMGQEVILRCVPISNHLYFYWYRQILGQKVEFLVSFYNNEISEKSEIFDDQFSVERPDGSNFTLKIRSTKLEDSAMYFCASSGANSNQPQHFGDGTRLSIL.

This clone was seen a handful of times. The chain joins TRBV30 to TRBJ2-7, with 9 nucleotides matching TRBD2. Germline V lookup: CDR1 GTSNPN, CDR2 SVGIG (reference sequence). The CDR3 has 15 residues. Unmatched junction bases numbered 5, after V lost 0 bases and J lost 2 bases. In nucleotides, the CDR3 is TGTGCCTGGAGTGTTCTAGCGGGGAAGACCTACGAGCAGTACTTC. It translates to CAWSVLAGKTYEQYF.

The CDR3 sequence: CASQGRPSGSSSYNEQFF. In DNA, the CDR3 is TGTGCCAGCCAAGGGAGGCCTAGCGGGTCGAGCTCCTACAATGAGCAGTTCTTC. The chain employs TRBV7-6 and TRBJ2-1; 8 positions agree with TRBD2. The V gene's germline CDR1 is SGHVS and CDR2 FNYEAQ. The V and J ends lost 8 bases and 0 bases, in that order; junction bases with no gene match: 15. This CDR3 is 18 amino acids long.

There are a few counts of this clone. The chain has TRBV4-1 and TRBJ2-7, with D possibly being TRBD1 or TRBD2 (5 bases each). V was trimmed by 2 bases and J by 2 bases, leaving 16 bases between them. Germline V CDR1 and CDR2: MGHRA, YSYEKL. CDR3 length: 16 residues. The CDR3 here is CASSQYELEGTYEQYF. The CDR3 coding sequence is TGCGCCAGCAGCCAATACGAGCTAGAGGGGACCTACGAGCAGTACTTC.

In DNA, the CDR3 is TGCGCCAGCAGCTTGGCGGCAGGGGACTATGGCTACACCTTC. Residues: CASSLAAGDYGYTF. The rearrangement joins TRBV5-1 to TRBJ1-2; weak D call: TRBD1 (6 bases). The V gene lost 0 bases and the J gene lost 3 bases, with 9 bases spanning the gap. The CDR3 is 14 amino acids. Per germline, CDR1 SGHRS and CDR2 YFSETQ.

V is TRBV7-9 and J is TRBJ2-7; 10 bases line up with TRBD1. The CDR3 has 15 residues. V was pared by 3 bases and J by 6 bases, with 8 bases of the junction left unmatched. The V gene's germline CDR1 is SEHNR and CDR2 FQNEAQ (reference sequence). In DNA, the CDR3 is TGTGCCAGCAGCTTCTCCCGGGACAGGGGTTTCGAGCAGTACTTC. Translation gives CASSFSRDRGFEQYF. Complete variable domain (other parts from reference TRBV7-9 and TRBJ2-7): DTGVSQNPRHKITKRGQNVTFRCDPISEHNRLYWYRQTLGQGPEFLTYFQNEAQLEKSRLLSDRFSAERPKGSFSTLEIQRTEQGDSAMYLCASSFSRDRGFEQYFGPGTRLTVT.

The chain uses TRBV5-1 and TRBJ1-1, with 7 positions matching TRBD1. The CDR3 loop spans 16 amino acids. Unmatched junction bases numbered 9, after V lost 4 bases and J lost 0 bases. The germline V gene encodes CDR1 SGHRS and CDR2 YFSETQ. The DNA of the CDR3 is TGCGCCAGCAGCGCTTCCGCAGGGGGGGTGAACACTGAAGCTTTCTTT. It yields the protein CASSASAGGVNTEAFF.

This clone was detected a few times. The V gene is TRBV30, the J gene TRBJ2-1; D gene unclear. This CDR3 region has 12 residues. V was cut by 3 bases and J by 9 bases, with 12 bases left in between. Per the germline V gene, CDR1 is GTSNPN and CDR2 is SVGIG (reference sequence). CDR3 DNA: TGTGCCTGGAGGCGGTTGCAGCTTGAGCAGTTCTTC. Amino acid sequence: CAWRRLQLEQFF.

This clone has a handful of counts. The rearrangement links TRBV7-9 to TRBJ1-1; possibly TRBD1 for D (5 bases). Germline CDR1 reads SEHNR; CDR2 reads FQNEAQ (reference sequence). CDR3 length: 13 residues. The germline V and J ends were trimmed by 8 bases and 0 bases, with 10 bases remaining between them. As DNA, the CDR3 is TGTGCCAGCGGCCAGGGCCTGAACACTGAAGCTTTCTTT. Its translation: CASGQGLNTEAFF. The variable domain in full, with the rest retrieved from reference TRBV7-9 and TRBJ1-1, is DTGVSQNPRHKITKRGQNVTFRCDPISEHNRLYWYRQTLGQGPEFLTYFQNEAQLEKSRLLSDRFSAERPKGSFSTLEIQRTEQGDSAMYLCASGQGLNTEAFFGQGTRLTVV.

The V and J genes are TRBV25-1 and TRBJ2-5; 13 nucleotides line up with TRBD2. The junction had 9 bases not matched to a gene; V was cut back by 4 bases and J by 4 bases. Germline V lookup: CDR1 MGHDK, CDR2 SYGVNS. This CDR3 contains 17 residues. Written as DNA, the CDR3 is TGTGCCAGCAGTGCGACTAGCGGGAGGCCGGGGAGAGAGACCCAGTACTTC. Translation: CASSATSGRPGRETQYF.

The sample holds a few counts of this clone. V is TRBV11-2 and J is TRBJ2-6; no clear D gene. The germline V and J ends were trimmed by 1 base and 0 bases, with 7 bases remaining between them. The CDR3 sequence is 16 residues long. Per germline, CDR1 SGHAT and CDR2 FQNNGV. The DNA for the CDR3 is TGTGCCAGCAGCTTAGGATGGAGCTCTGGGGCCAACGTCCTGACTTTC. It specifies CASSLGWSSGANVLTF.

This clone was detected only a few times. J is TRBJ2-3 and V is TRBV9, with 11 bases lining up with TRBD1. CDR1 is SGDLS, CDR2 YYNGEE, per germline. The CDR3 sequence is 16 residues long. J gave up 4 bases and V 4 bases, and 8 bases lay outside the gene matches. Here the CDR3 reads CASSPHPGQGADTQYF. The CDR3 DNA follows: TGTGCCAGCAGCCCCCACCCGGGACAGGGGGCAGATACGCAGTATTTT.

The chain carries TRBV25-1 and TRBJ2-3; D is perhaps TRBD2 (6 bases). V lost 1 base to trimming and J lost 4 bases, with 12 bases between them. The CDR3 loop spans 15 amino acids. The germline CDR1 and CDR2 sequences are MGHDK and SYGVNS. CDR3 loop: CASSEWRAGSDTQYF. CDR3 DNA sequence: TGTGCCAGCAGTGAATGGAGGGCAGGCTCAGATACGCAGTATTTT.

This clone was observed once. The chain couples TRBV6-1 to TRBJ2-4, with TRBD1 matching 7 bases. The CDR3 loop spans 14 amino acids. Germline V lookup: CDR1 MNHNS, CDR2 SASEGT. The ends lost 11 bases at V and 2 bases at J; junction bases unmatched: 9. CDR3: CASTGVGTKNIQYF. The CDR3 DNA reads as TGTGCCTCAACAGGGGTCGGAACCAAAAACATTCAGTACTTC.

The rearrangement uses TRBV6-5 and TRBJ1-5; D is unclear. In germline, CDR1 is MNHEY, CDR2 SVGAGI. V was pared by 0 bases and J by 4 bases, with 7 bases between. This CDR3 spans 14 amino acids. The CDR3 region is CASSYSLGNQPQHF. The CDR3 DNA reads TGTGCCAGCAGTTACTCTCTTGGGAATCAGCCCCAGCATTTT.

The rearrangement uses TRBV2 and TRBJ2-5; a possible D gene is TRBD1 (5 bases). This CDR3 region has 17 residues. Trimming removed 3 bases from V and 2 bases from J, with 19 bases in between. Germline CDR1 reads SNHLY; CDR2 reads FYNNEI. CDR3 in DNA: TGTGCCAGCAGTGAGAAGGCCCCAGGGATTATTCAAGAGACCCAGTACTTC. Translated: CASSEKAPGIIQETQYF.